This T cell receptor (beta chain) is from a study of early T cells in non-severe SARS-CoV-2 infection. The CDR3 is 18 residues long. Germline lookup yields CDR1 SGHAT and CDR2 FQNNGV. V trimming: 3 bases; J trimming: 0 bases; junction bases outside the gene matches: 14. Individual cDNA molecules were tagged with unique molecular identifiers, the study reported. MiXCR, applied by TCRdb to the 5' RACE reads, yields one record per CDR3 protein. The data hold about 67,000 distinct CDR3 sequences, with 11% observed a single time. The specimen was whole blood. The chain uses TRBV11-2 and TRBJ2-7; 7 bases line up with TRBD2. The TCR comes from an adult who was a healthcare worker with PCR-confirmed SARS-CoV-2 infection or an uninfected control (not recorded which). The CDR3 loop is CASSFQPPLAVSSYEQYF. CDR3 DNA: TGTGCCAGCAGCTTCCAGCCCCCGCTAGCGGTGAGCTCCTACGAGCAGTACTTC.